This T cell receptor beta chain comes out of a study of CD8 T cells in Susac syndrome. Reverse transcription used about 0.45 to 1 ug RNA and random hexamers. One entry per CDR3 protein results from TCRdb running MiXCR on the immunoSEQ multiplex PCR reads. The profile covers under 150,000 distinct CDR3 sequences, with roughly 80% appearing a single time and around 0.51% taken by the ten largest. TEMRA cells were FACS-enriched and CD8+ and CD4+ T cells negatively isolated. Sequences were obtained from CD8+ T cells from PBMCs. The sequence came from a human donor with multiple sclerosis.

The CDR3 protein is CASSPGQSVNQETQYF. The CDR3 nucleotides read TGTGCCAGCAGTCCCGGACAGTCCGTAAACCAAGAGACCCAGTACTTC. V gene TRBV28 combines with J gene TRBJ2-5; possible D gene TRBD1, 6 bases. V was shortened by 5 bases and J by 0 bases, with 16 bases between the two germline ends. Germline-derived CDR1 and CDR2 are MDHEN and SYDVKM. The CDR3 runs to 16 residues. Complete variable domain (other parts from reference TRBV28 and TRBJ2-5): DVKVTQSSRYLVKRTGEKVFLECVQDMDHENMFWYRQDPGLGLRLIYFSYDVKMKEKGDIPEGYSVSREKKERFSLILESASTNQTSMYLCASSPGQSVNQETQYFGPGTRLLVL.